This TCR beta chain was recovered during a study of patients and donors after allogeneic stem cell transplantation. Each CDR3 protein is one row after TCRdb ran MiXCR on the RT-PCR reads. The table records 50,000 to 60,000 distinct CDR3 sequences, roughly 13% of them present only once. Unmatched junction bases numbered 11, after V lost 5 bases and J lost 2 bases. This CDR3 comprises 18 residues. The V gene's germline CDR1 is SNHLY and CDR2 FYNNEI. Material: blood, either unsorted or a sorted T cell fraction (not recorded which). The V gene is TRBV2, the J gene TRBJ2-7; TRBD2 agrees at 14 bases. This clonotype was obtained from a human donor who was either an allogeneic HSCT recipient or a stem cell or donor lymphocyte infusion donor (not recorded which). It is not recorded whose cells these are; they may come from a transplant donor. In DNA, the CDR3 is TGTGCCAGCAGTAATGGACTAGCGGGAGGCCTTATAACCTACGAGCAGTACTTC. Translation: CASSNGLAGGLITYEQYF.